This section outlines one T cell receptor beta chain sequence together with its context. This record comes from a study of shared clonotypes between healthy human individuals. Only in-frame clones appear in the TCRdb table, and some are missing; sequencing was by immunoSEQ multiplex PCR. This table has roughly 1,000,000 clones, around 78% appearing once. The J segment lost 4 bases and the V segment lost 4 bases, leaving 6 bases of the junction unmatched. The CDR3 extends over 14 amino acids. The V gene's germline CDR1 is SGHAT and CDR2 FQDESV (reference sequence). The receptor was isolated from a man younger than 35 in good health. Some clones in this sample may be carry-over from other donors' samples. The chain uses TRBV11-1 and TRBJ1-2; 7 nucleotides match TRBD1. The sample consisted of memory CD4+ T cells from PBMCs. Subset indicated: CD45RA-negative fraction. CDR3 in DNA: TGTGCCAGCAGCTGGGGACAGAGGGGCTATGGCTACACCTTC. Its translation: CASSWGQRGYGYTF.